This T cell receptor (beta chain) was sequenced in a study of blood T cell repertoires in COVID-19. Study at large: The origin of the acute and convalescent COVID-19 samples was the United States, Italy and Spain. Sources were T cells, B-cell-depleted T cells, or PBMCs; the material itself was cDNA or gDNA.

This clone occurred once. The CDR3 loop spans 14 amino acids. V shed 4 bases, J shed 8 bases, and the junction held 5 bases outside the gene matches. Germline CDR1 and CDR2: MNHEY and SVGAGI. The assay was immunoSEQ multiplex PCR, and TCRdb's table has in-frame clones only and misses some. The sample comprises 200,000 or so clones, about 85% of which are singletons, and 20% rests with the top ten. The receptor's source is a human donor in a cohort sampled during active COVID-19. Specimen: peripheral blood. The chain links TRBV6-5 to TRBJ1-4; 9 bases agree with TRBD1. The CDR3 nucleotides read TGTGCCAGCAGTTCCGGGACAGGGCAAGAAAAACTGTTTTTT. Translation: CASSSGTGQEKLFF.